This TCR beta chain came from a study of T cell repertoires in ileal Crohn's disease. Study as a whole: Operated complications were stricturing disease (around 60%) and penetrating disease (around 40%). Whole-study findings and limits: Clonality above 26.8% at surgery always came with endoscopic recurrence. Active smokers at surgery had more clonal expansions than non-smokers.

Adults with ileal or ileocolonic Crohn's disease and an indication for resection were eligible. Some clones are missing from TCRdb's copy, which holds only in-frame ones; the method was immunoSEQ multiplex PCR. The repertoire holds approximately 14,000 clones, with roughly nine tenths as singletons. V shed 8 bases and J shed 9 bases, with 8 bases lying between them. The CDR3 contains 10 residues. Germline V gene sequence: CDR1 LNHDA, CDR2 SQIVND (reference sequence). This clone was seen a few times. Its antigen is unknown. Sequencing input: ileal tissue. This receptor was taken from an adult with Crohn's disease. The chain is built from TRBV19 and TRBJ2-1; TRBD2 is a possible D gene (6 bases). The CDR3 spells CASEAGEQFF. The CDR3 DNA reads as TGTGCCAGTGAAGCGGGTGAGCAGTTCTTC.